This note documents a single T cell receptor (beta chain) sequence. Antigen unknown. This entry is derived from a study of T cell responses to AZD1222 COVID-19 vaccine. Study-wide findings and caveats: The peak T cell response came first, and repertoires were sampled only after it. As reported, nearly half of all spike-specific TCRs target variant regions that are unmutated.

Germline values: CDR1 LGHDT, CDR2 YNNKEL (reference sequence). The CDR3 is 13 amino acids. V was clipped by 0 bases and J by 4 bases, with 6 bases between them. Using immunoSEQ multiplex PCR, the repertoire was profiled, and TCRdb retains in-frame clones only, with some absent. The sample carries under 150,000 clones, just over 90% recorded once. The TCR comes from an adult in good health. This specimen was peripheral blood, taken on day 0 of AZD1222 vaccination. The chain combines TRBV3-1 (or the pseudogene TRBV3-2) with TRBJ1-2; no clear D gene. CDR3 bases: TGTGCCAGCAGCCAAGATAAAGGCTATGGCTACACCTTC. Its protein is CASSQDKGYGYTF.